This TCR beta chain emerged from a study of blood T cells in healthy people across ages. Study findings and constraints: Among long-lived donors, naive CD4+ cells were more numerous and diversity higher than in aged donors.

PBMCs, at least 6 million per sample, were isolated. Total RNA, at least 6 micrograms per sample, was extracted from PBMCs. It was with a sample-barcoded 5' primer and a J-beta primer mix that a second PCR of about 6 to 12 cycles was run. Per-sample output comprised a minimum of 2.5 million paired-end reads containing CDR3. Each CDR3 protein gets one entry after TCRdb re-called the 5' RACE reads with MiXCR. The sample gives roughly 700,000 distinct CDR3 sequences, roughly 32% of which show up once; 15% is in the top ten. V lost 5 bases, J lost 8 bases, and 15 bases lay in between. The germline CDR1 and CDR2 sequences are MNHNS and SASEGT. The CDR3 has 13 residues. In its sample, this clonotype was seen many times. Its antigen is not known.

The clonotype was recovered from a woman at least 80 years old in good health. Sequencing was carried out using blood. V and J are TRBV6-1 and TRBJ1-2; D not certain. CDR3 in amino acids: CASSPQGKGGYTF. The DNA for the CDR3 is TGTGCCAGCAGTCCCCAAGGGAAGGGCGGCTACACCTTC.